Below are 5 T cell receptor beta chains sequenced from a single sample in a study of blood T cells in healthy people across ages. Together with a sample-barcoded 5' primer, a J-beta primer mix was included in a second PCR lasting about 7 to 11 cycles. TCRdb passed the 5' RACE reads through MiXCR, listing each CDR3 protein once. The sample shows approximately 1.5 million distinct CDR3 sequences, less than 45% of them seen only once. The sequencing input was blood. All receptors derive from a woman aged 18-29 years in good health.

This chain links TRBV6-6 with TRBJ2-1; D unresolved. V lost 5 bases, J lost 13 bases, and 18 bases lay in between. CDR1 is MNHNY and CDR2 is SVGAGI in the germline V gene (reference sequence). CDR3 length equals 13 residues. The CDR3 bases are TGTGCCAGCAGTGTTCAAGACCGGGCCCCTCAGTTCTTC. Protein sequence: CASSVQDRAPQFF.

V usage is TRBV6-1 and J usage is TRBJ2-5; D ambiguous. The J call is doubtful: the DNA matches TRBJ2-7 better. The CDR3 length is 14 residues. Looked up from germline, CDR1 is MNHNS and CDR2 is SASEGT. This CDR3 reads CASSEGRWINEQYF. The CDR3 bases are TGTGCCAGCAGTGAAGGGCGCTGGATTAACGAGCAGTACTTC.

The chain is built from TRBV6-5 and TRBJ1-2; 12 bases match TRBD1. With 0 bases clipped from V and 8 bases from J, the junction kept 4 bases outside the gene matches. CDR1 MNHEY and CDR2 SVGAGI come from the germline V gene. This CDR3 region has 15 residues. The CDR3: CASSYSGQGAQGYTF. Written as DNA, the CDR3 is TGTGCCAGCAGTTACTCGGGACAGGGGGCGCAGGGCTACACCTTC.

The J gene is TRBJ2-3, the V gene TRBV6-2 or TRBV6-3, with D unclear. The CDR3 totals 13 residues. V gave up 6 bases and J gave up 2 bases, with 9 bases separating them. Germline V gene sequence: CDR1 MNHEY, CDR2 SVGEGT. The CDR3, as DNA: TGTGCCAGCAGACCACCAGTCACAGATACGCAGTATTTT. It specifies CASRPPVTDTQYF.

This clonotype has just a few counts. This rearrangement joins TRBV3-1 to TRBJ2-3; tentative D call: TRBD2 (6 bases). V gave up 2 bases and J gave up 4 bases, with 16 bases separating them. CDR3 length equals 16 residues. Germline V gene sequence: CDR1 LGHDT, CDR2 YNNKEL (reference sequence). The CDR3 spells CASSQSYGRGADTQYF. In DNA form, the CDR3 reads TGTGCCAGCAGCCAAAGTTACGGGAGAGGAGCAGATACGCAGTATTTT.